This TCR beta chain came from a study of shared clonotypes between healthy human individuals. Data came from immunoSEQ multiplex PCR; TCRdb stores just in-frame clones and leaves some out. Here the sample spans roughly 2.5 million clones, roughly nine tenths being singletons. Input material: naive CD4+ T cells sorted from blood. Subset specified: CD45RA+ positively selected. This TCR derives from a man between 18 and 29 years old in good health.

CDR3 bases: TGCGCCAGCAGCCAAGATCTAGGGCTAGCGGGAGGGAACACCGGGGAGCTGTTTTTT. Translated: CASSQDLGLAGGNTGELFF. V is TRBV4-3 and J is TRBJ2-2, with 11 bases lining up with TRBD2. The V and J ends lost 0 bases and 1 base, in that order; junction bases with no gene match: 7. Germline assignment: CDR1 LGHNA and CDR2 YSLEER. The CDR3 runs to 19 residues.